This passage covers 6 T cell receptor beta chains from one sample sequenced in a study of Ad26.COV2.S vaccination and SARS-CoV-2 variants. Treatment noted: about 20 received Ad26.COV2.S at low or high dose, single or two shots; about five received placebo; per-sample allocation not given. Specimen acquisition occurred on day 63 following the initial vaccine or placebo injection. Assay: immunoSEQ multiplex PCR; the TCRdb copy retains only in-frame clones and omits some. The repertoire holds about 350,000 clones, with approximately 84% as singletons. Sample: peripheral blood, taken in a trial of Ad26.COV2.S vaccine versus placebo. These receptors all stem from a person aged 18-60 years who received the Ad26.COV2.S COVID-19 vaccine or a placebo.

This rearrangement joins TRBV6-7 to TRBJ1-5, with D uncertain. TRBV6-7 is an ORF for which the function is uncertain. This CDR3 is 18 amino acids long. V dropped 2 bases and J dropped 0 bases, with 17 bases sitting between them. CDR3: CASSYAYYIVYSNQPQHF. CDR3 bases: TGTGCCAGCAGTTACGCCTATTACATCGTATATAGCAATCAGCCCCAGCATTTT.

The V call is TRBV3-1 (or the pseudogene TRBV3-2), the J call TRBJ2-5; the D call may be TRBD1 or TRBD2 (5 bases each). Trimming pared 1 base from V and 4 bases from J, leaving 13 bases between. The CDR3 is made up of 15 amino acids. Germline values: CDR1 LGHDT, CDR2 YNNKEL (reference sequence). The CDR3 sequence is CASSQASTRGETQYF. The CDR3 bases are TGTGCCAGCAGCCAAGCGTCAACGAGGGGAGAGACCCAGTACTTC.

The chain is built from TRBV18 and TRBJ2-7, with D uncertain. V was clipped by 2 bases and J by 3 bases, with 2 bases between them. This CDR3 region has 11 residues. Per germline, CDR1 KGHSH and CDR2 LQKENI. The CDR3 reads CASSPGYEQYF. As DNA, the CDR3 is TGTGCCAGCTCACCAGGCTACGAGCAGTACTTC.

V is TRBV6-2 or TRBV6-3 and J is TRBJ2-1, with D perhaps TRBD1 or TRBD2 (5 bases each). V gave up 5 bases and J gave up 6 bases, with 11 bases separating them. Germline values: CDR1 MNHEY, CDR2 SVGEGT. The length of the CDR3 is 13 residues. CDR3 nucleotide sequence: TGTGCCAGCAGTCCCGGGACGATCAATGAGCAGTTCTTC. It codes for CASSPGTINEQFF.

This rearrangement joins TRBV7-8 to TRBJ2-5; TRBD2 is a possible D gene (6 bases). The germline gives CDR1 SGHVS, CDR2 FQNEAQ. This CDR3 is built from 13 residues. Between the trimmed V and J ends, which lost 6 bases and 4 bases, there was a span of 12 bases. The CDR3 reads CASRISGGETQYF. The CDR3 nucleotides read TGTGCCAGCAGAATCTCCGGGGGAGAGACCCAGTACTTC.

The V and J genes are TRBV7-2 and TRBJ2-1; D is possibly TRBD2 (6 bases). Germline CDR1 and CDR2: SGHTA and FQGNSA. The V and J ends lost 2 bases and 1 base respectively, with 9 bases between them. The CDR3 is 15 amino acids. CDR3 sequence reads: CASSLTAGSYNEQFF. For the CDR3, the DNA is TGTGCCAGCAGCTTAACGGCGGGGTCCTACAATGAGCAGTTCTTC.